The sequence of this T cell receptor (beta chain) was determined in a study of T-cell memory formation after mild COVID-19 (dated by TCRdb to about 2021). Looking at the study overall: TCR sequence clusters from the two donors were found to be largely donor specific. The cohort was made up of two young adult volunteers, one female and one male, who were previously healthy. In a couple of donors, T-cell clones that expanded and contracted after mild COVID-19 were followed by sequencing TCRalpha and TCRbeta repertoires longitudinally.

PBMCs were isolated by Ficoll-Paque density gradient centrifugation. The germline V gene encodes CDR1 SGHVS and CDR2 FQNEAQ. V lost 1 base and J lost 0 bases; the stretch between them is 9 bases long. The CDR3 numbers 15 residues from cysteine through phenylalanine. The only DNA kept is the CDR3, 45 bases in frame from the first base. This clonotype was seen a few times. No antigen is known for it. Base-call qualities are not available, and no considerably larger clone is one nucleotide away. The paper as a whole reports these results and caveats: Clones contracting from day 15 to 85 had balanced CD4/CD8 phenotypes, while a second wave expanding from day 15 to 37 was biased towards CD4+. SARS-CoV-2 specificity of the second-wave clones peaking on day 37 was not confirmed. Some responding clones were found in pre-infection memory, which suggests that pre-existing cross-reactive memory T cells took part in the SARS-CoV-2 response. The study included only a couple of mild cases, and larger cohorts that include severe cases with pre-infection samples were judged to be necessary. Contracting CD4+ clones turned up mainly in the CM and EM memory subsets, whereas EMRA was where CD8+ clones were enriched.

Data came from an Illumina NovaSeq 6000. TCRalpha and TCRbeta cDNA libraries were built by 5'RACE with constant-segment primers, adding sample barcodes and unique molecular identifiers. Trizol reagent was used to extract RNA from every sample. The libraries were amplified in two PCR steps, and the second step added a second sample barcode and Illumina TruSeq adapters. The libraries were sequenced on an Illumina NovaSeq using 2 x 150 bp paired-end reads. As for the original processing: Demultiplexing of reads and collapsing into UMI-guided consensus sequences were performed with migec v1.2.7. Using mixcr v2.1.11, the UMI consensuses were aligned to TRA and TRB V and J templates and assembled into clonotypes. Clonotypes were classified as expanded or contracted when called significant by both edgeR and NoisET, with noise models trained on biological replicates. edgeR calls used a false discovery rate-adjusted p below 0.01 and a log2 fold-change threshold of 1. As an exploratory analysis of dynamics, max-normalized trajectories of the 1000 most abundant clonotypes were examined with PCA combined with hierarchical clustering. Each responding clone was given a CD4 or CD8 phenotype based on the CD4+ and CD8+ repertoires, which had been sequenced separately. TCRdb reworked the public reads: Q25 trimming with fastp, MiXCR clone assembly, productive beta chains retained. Duplicate CDR3 protein sequences are folded into a single record with the most common DNA and genes. Clone size and V and J calls follow TCRdb, not the original study. This sample holds 400,000 or so distinct CDR3 sequences; 20% were observed only once. Jointly, the top ten make up 8.4% of the sample.

The sequencing sample was made of PBMCs or a T cell subset sorted from them (not recorded which). Recombination joined TRBV7-8 with TRBJ1-1; the D gene remains uncertain. This TCR was recovered from an adult woman who had mild COVID-19 (a few samples of this study predate the infection). The sample titles of this study are shuffled in the database, so cell type and time point are left out; the donor was told from shared clones. The CDR3 reads CASSLGVTVNTEAFF. The DNA reads as follows: TGTGCCAGCAGCTTAGGGGTGACTGTGAACACTGAAGCTTTCTTT.